This TCR beta chain was identified in a study of cytomegalovirus exposure and HLA in healthy donors. PCR was performed using 60 Vbeta and 13 Jbeta primers. Libraries were prepared by immunoSEQ multiplex PCR; TCRdb keeps only in-frame clonotypes and omits some of them. Found here are roughly 140,000 clones, roughly 80% of them singletons; the top ten hold roughly 1.8%. The CDR3 sequence is 16 residues long. Per the germline V gene, CDR1 is ENHRY and CDR2 is SYGVKD. After removal of 2 bases from V and 8 bases from J, the junction contained 12 bases not matched to a gene. About this clone itself: Antigen: not known.

Whole-study results and caveats: Available immune exposure information covered CMV serostatus only. An ancestry cluster, one associated with Asian ancestry, reportedly showed fewer N-insertions than the roughly 700-donor mean in a later analysis. With further analysis later on, most CMV-associated TCR beta chains appeared HLA-restricted. The authors later linked a missense DCLRE1C variant to TCR beta V- and J-gene trimming.

The sequencing sample was made of PBMCs. The V call is TRBV10-3, the J call TRBJ1-1; 9 bases fit TRBD1. The sequence was obtained from a woman aged 40 to 55 in good health and CMV-seronegative. CDR3 DNA sequence: TGTGCCATCAGTGAGGGGGGGACAGGGTCATTTGGAGAAGCTTTCTTT. Its protein product is CAISEGGTGSFGEAFF.